This TCR beta chain was identified during a study of blood T cell repertoires in COVID-19. Overall study context: The samples span acute and convalescent COVID-19 from the United States, Italy and Spain. Sources were T cells, B-cell-depleted T cells, or PBMCs; the material itself was cDNA or gDNA.

In the original analysis: Counts of nucleated cells, estimated from reference gene primer amplification, were obtained. The method was immunoSEQ multiplex PCR; TCRdb's version includes in-frame clones alone and lacks a portion of them. Clone size and V and J calls were adopted from that table, with D and trimming inferred from the DNA. The data hold under 250,000 clones, with about three quarters observed a single time. In germline, CDR1 is SGHTS, CDR2 YDEGEE. The V segment lost 0 bases and the J segment 2 bases; nucleotides outside the gene matches: 2. CDR3 length: 14 residues. The rearrangement joins TRBV5-8 to TRBJ2-7; 7 nucleotides align to TRBD1. This TCR was recovered from a woman between 65 and 79 years old with acute or convalescent COVID-19. Sequenced material: peripheral blood. The CDR3 DNA is TGTGCCAGCAGCTTGGCGGGGACAGCCTACGAGCAGTACTTC. As protein: CASSLAGTAYEQYF.